The source of this T cell receptor beta chain is a study of regulatory T cells in long-lasting Graves disease. V lost 3 bases to trimming and J lost 3 bases, with 8 bases between them. The CDR3 totals 12 residues. Germline lookup yields CDR1 GTSNPN and CDR2 SVGIG (reference sequence). This clonotype has a count of ten or more. Its antigen is unidentified. Researchers made TCR beta libraries by using iRepertoire HTBI primers and running Arm-PCR on CDR3 regions. TCRdb analysed the multiplex PCR reads with MiXCR anew, one entry per CDR3 protein. The data hold around 500,000 distinct CDR3 sequences, with 15% to 20% observed a single time. Time point in this sample: newly diagnosed GD, antithyroid drugs for less than 3 months. RNA isolated from PBMCs was used to make the TCR library. General study findings and limits: Lower TCR diversity characterized persistent Graves' patients relative to newly diagnosed patients. New patients shared roughly 1,000 public clonotypes, fewer than the 2,500 to 3,500 shared by persistent patients.

The same sample was also used in a study of T cells in Graves' hyperthyroidism and ophthalmopathy. That publication notes: Not enrolled were patients with uncontrolled infection, other autoimmune disease, pregnancy or lactation. Most expanded thyroid clonotypes above 0.001 recurred in blood.

The TCR originated in a woman aged 35-65 years with Graves disease. The chain employs TRBV30 and TRBJ1-2; D call uncertain. The source material was peripheral blood mononuclear cells (PBMCs), sampled at new diagnosis, from a patient treated with antithyroid drugs. DNA for the CDR3: TGTGCCTGGAGGGTCAGCTACTATGGCTACACCTTC. Protein product: CAWRVSYYGYTF.